This T cell receptor (beta chain) was captured in a study of T cell responses to AZD1222 COVID-19 vaccine. In the case of this clone: Antigen unknown.

Profiling relied on immunoSEQ multiplex PCR, and the TCRdb table lists in-frame clones only, not all of them. Of just over 80,000 clones detected, over 80% appear once; the ten largest clones hold 5.7%. The V and J ends lost 3 bases and 8 bases respectively, with 7 bases between them. CDR1 and CDR2 (germline): LNHDA, SQIVND (reference sequence). The CDR3 loop spans 12 amino acids. Study-level results: Dominant at 160-218 and 743-854, vaccine-associated CD4 TCRs also spanned spike.

This clonotype was obtained from an adult in good health. The chain carries TRBV19 and TRBJ1-4; no reliable D call. This specimen consisted of peripheral blood, obtained on day 0 of AZD1222 vaccination. The CDR3 DNA sequence: TGTGCCAGTAGTATTATCTCCGAAAAACTGTTTTTT. Protein product: CASSIISEKLFF.